The sequence of this T cell receptor beta chain was determined in a study of blood T cells in healthy people across ages. Findings of the study overall: While age rose, TCR beta diversity per million T cells dropped in a roughly linear way.

A note on this clonotype: What it recognizes is unknown.

The CDR3 is 15 residues long. Germline assignment: CDR1 MNHNS and CDR2 SASEGT. After removal of 8 bases from V and 4 bases from J, the junction contained 12 bases not matched to a gene. Together with a sample-barcoded 5' primer, a J-beta primer mix was included in a second PCR lasting roughly 6 to 12 cycles. TCRdb analysed the 5' RACE reads with MiXCR anew, one entry per CDR3 protein. Of 650,000 to 800,000 distinct CDR3 sequences detected, under 55% appear once; the ten largest clones hold nearly 20%. Sequencing was done on a sample of blood. The TCR was taken from a man in his sixties in good health. V usage is TRBV6-1 and J usage is TRBJ2-5; 8 bases map to TRBD1. The CDR3 DNA sequence: TGTGCCAGCGGACGTAGCAGGGGGCGCGTAGAGACCCAGTACTTC. Translated, it gives CASGRSRGRVETQYF.